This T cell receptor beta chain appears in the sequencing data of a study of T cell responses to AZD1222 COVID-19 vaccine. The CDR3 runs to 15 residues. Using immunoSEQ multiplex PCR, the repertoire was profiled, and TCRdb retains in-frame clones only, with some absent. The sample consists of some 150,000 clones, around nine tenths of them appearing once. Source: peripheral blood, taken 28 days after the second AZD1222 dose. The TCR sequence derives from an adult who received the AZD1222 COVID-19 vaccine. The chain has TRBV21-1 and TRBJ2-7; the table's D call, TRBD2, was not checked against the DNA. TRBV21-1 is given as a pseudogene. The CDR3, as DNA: TGTGCCAGCAGCAAAACACGGGAATGGGCCTACGAGCAGTACTTC. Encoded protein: CASSKTREWAYEQYF.